Listed here are 21 T cell receptor beta chains from one sample, sequenced in a study of T cell repertoires in cytomegalovirus infection. TCRdb processed the reads anew with MiXCR; each CDR3 protein has one entry. Of a few hundred thousand distinct CDR3 sequences listed, approximately 13% are singletons. Sequencing was carried out using PBMCs. Receptor source: a human donor in good health (CMV status not recorded). Some clones in this sample may be carry-over from other donors' samples.

Ten or more counts support this clonotype. This rearrangement joins TRBV28 to TRBJ2-1; possibly TRBD1 or TRBD2 for D (5 bases each). The CDR3 is made up of 18 amino acids. Between the trimmed V and J ends, which lost 2 bases and 6 bases, there was a span of 23 bases. CDR1 MDHEN and CDR2 SYDVKM come from the germline V gene. The CDR3 coding sequence is TGTGCCAGCAGTTTACGGTTATATGGGGGAAGGGTTTTCAATGAGCAGTTCTTC. Protein product: CASSLRLYGGRVFNEQFF.

This clonotype was detected many times. The chain recombines TRBV12-3 or TRBV12-4 with TRBJ1-2; D is possibly TRBD1 (5 bases). Deletions cut 6 bases from V and 3 bases from J, with 17 bases between. The CDR3 is made up of 15 amino acids. This chain's CDR3 is CASSQSQGIHYGYTF. The CDR3 region has the DNA TGTGCCAGCAGCCAATCCCAGGGTATTCACTATGGCTACACCTTC.

This chain links TRBV5-1 with TRBJ2-7; TRBD2 matches at 11 bases. Trimming removed 2 bases from V and 7 bases from J; junction bases left unmatched: 5. CDR3 length equals 14 residues. Looked up from germline, CDR1 is SGHRS and CDR2 is YFSETQ. CDR3 sequence: CASSFLAGGGEQYF. The CDR3 nucleotides are TGCGCCAGCAGCTTCCTAGCGGGGGGTGGAGAGCAGTACTTC.

This clonotype was detected many times. This sequence joins TRBV12-3 or TRBV12-4 and TRBJ1-2; D is ambiguous. Between the trimmed V and J ends, which lost 3 bases and 0 bases, there was a span of 5 bases. The CDR3 runs 13 residues. Here the CDR3 reads CASSFPPNYGYTF. As DNA, the CDR3 is TGTGCCAGCAGTTTTCCCCCTAACTATGGCTACACCTTC.

This clonotype was detected a few times. V and J are TRBV10-3 and TRBJ1-4; D not certain. This CDR3 has 14 residues. The germline CDR1 and CDR2 sequences are ENHRY and SYGVKD. The V and J ends lost 4 bases and 0 bases respectively, with 6 bases between them. In nucleotides, the CDR3 is TGTGCCATCAGTGGGACCTCAACTAATGAAAAACTGTTTTTT. Protein sequence: CAISGTSTNEKLFF.

The sample holds many counts of this clonotype. The chain joins TRBV2 to TRBJ2-7; no firm D call. Deletions cut 6 bases from V and 6 bases from J, with 15 bases between. CDR3 length: 13 amino acids. Germline V gives CDR1 SNHLY, CDR2 FYNNEI. The CDR3 sequence is CASRKDSTSEQYF. The CDR3 region has the DNA TGTGCCAGCAGGAAGGATTCCACCTCCGAGCAGTACTTC.

Only a few counts were recorded for this clonotype. The CDR3 protein is CATSDSGTITDEQFF. In DNA, the CDR3 is TGTGCCACCAGTGATTCCGGGACTATTACCGATGAGCAGTTCTTC. This chain uses TRBV24-1 with TRBJ2-1; 7 bases agree with TRBD2. Unmatched junction bases numbered 8, after V lost 2 bases and J lost 8 bases. The germline gives CDR1 KGHDR, CDR2 SFDVKD. The CDR3 is 15 amino acids.

The chain links TRBV7-3 to TRBJ2-2; D unclear. Trimming removed 1 base at V and 6 bases at J, with 6 bases between. Germline CDR1 is SGHTA and CDR2 is FQGTGA. The CDR3 extends over 13 amino acids. The CDR3 sequence is CASSLIVAGELFF. In nucleotides, the CDR3 is TGTGCCAGCAGCTTAATCGTGGCCGGGGAGCTGTTTTTT.

There are many counts of this clonotype. V usage is TRBV7-2 and J usage is TRBJ2-7; tentatively, D is TRBD2 (5 bases). This CDR3 has 14 residues. V lost 2 bases to trimming and J lost 1 base, with 9 bases between them. Germline V gene sequence: CDR1 SGHTA, CDR2 FQGNSA. The CDR3 sequence is CASSLSGFSYEQYF. The CDR3 DNA reads TGTGCCAGCAGCTTATCGGGGTTTTCCTACGAGCAGTACTTC.

This clonotype was detected a few times. The CDR3 here is CASRPPTSANTEAFF. The CDR3 bases are TGTGCCAGCAGACCCCCGACTTCTGCGAACACTGAAGCTTTCTTT. The rearrangement uses TRBV7-2 and TRBJ1-1, with D unclear. V was cut by 6 bases and J by 1 base, with 15 bases left in between. Germline values: CDR1 SGHTA, CDR2 FQGNSA. The CDR3 is 15 residues long.

The V and J genes are TRBV6-1 and TRBJ2-5; D might be TRBD1 (5 bases). With 0 bases removed from V and 2 bases from J, the gap between germline ends came to 7 bases. The CDR3 sequence is 14 residues long. Germline V gene data show CDR1 as MNHNS and CDR2 as SASEGT. CDR3 in DNA: TGTGCCAGCAGTGAAGCGCAGGGACAAGAGACCCAGTACTTC. Its protein is CASSEAQGQETQYF.

The gene calls are TRBV5-1 and TRBJ2-1; possible D gene TRBD1, 6 bases. The V end lost 6 bases, the J end lost 9 bases, and 16 bases lay between the germline ends. Germline CDR1 and CDR2: SGHRS and YFSETQ. The CDR3 loop spans 13 amino acids. The CDR3 sequence: CASNQGRFTEQFF. DNA of the CDR3: TGCGCCAGCAACCAGGGGCGGTTTACTGAGCAGTTCTTC.

In nucleotides, the CDR3 is TGTGCCAGCAGCTTGGTTCCCGGACTAGCGGGCGACAATGAGCAGTTCTTC. It is translated as CASSLVPGLAGDNEQFF. J is TRBJ2-1 and V is TRBV7-3; the match to TRBD2 covers 11 bases. The CDR3 is 17 amino acids. V lost 3 bases to trimming and J lost 5 bases; unmatched junction nucleotides: 9. The germline V gene has CDR1 SGHTA and CDR2 FQGTGA.

The chain carries TRBV12-3 or TRBV12-4 and TRBJ1-1; D unclear. The CDR3 covers 14 residues. Trimming took 4 bases from V and 2 from J, leaving 11 bases between them. CDR3 coding DNA: TGTGCCAGCAGTTCCTCCTCCTTTAACACTGAAGCTTTCTTT. It specifies CASSSSSFNTEAFF.

There are many counts of this clonotype. The V and J genes are TRBV20-1 and TRBJ2-4; tentatively, D is TRBD2 (6 bases). CDR3 length equals 16 residues. Trimming removed 1 base from V and 0 bases from J, with 13 bases in between. The V gene's germline CDR1 is DFQATT and CDR2 SNEGSKA (reference sequence). The CDR3 region is CSARGGSGLAKNIQYF. The CDR3 nucleotides read TGCAGTGCTAGAGGGGGTAGCGGACTAGCCAAAAACATTCAGTACTTC.

This clonotype has just a few counts. The chain carries TRBV19 and TRBJ2-2; D not resolved. The CDR3 has 14 residues. Trimming took off 4 bases at V and 0 bases at J, with 6 bases between the two ends. Germline V gives CDR1 LNHDA, CDR2 SQIVND (reference sequence). CDR3 loop: CASSTTANTGELFF. CDR3 bases: TGTGCCAGTAGTACAACGGCGAACACCGGGGAGCTGTTTTTT.

V is TRBV20-1 and J is TRBJ1-2; maybe TRBD1 (6 bases). CDR3 length equals 17 residues. V was pared by 6 bases and J by 2 bases, with 25 bases between. Per germline, CDR1 DFQATT and CDR2 SNEGSKA (reference sequence). The CDR3, as DNA: TGCAGTGCCAAAGGGAGGGCAGGGGAGGACTCAAACTATGGCTACACCTTC. It yields the protein CSAKGRAGEDSNYGYTF.

V usage is TRBV20-1 and J usage is TRBJ2-2; 10 positions match TRBD1. Germline CDR1 is DFQATT and CDR2 is SNEGSKA (reference sequence). The CDR3 is made up of 20 amino acids. Trimming at V came to 1 base and at J to 6 bases, leaving 20 bases not matched to a gene. The CDR3 DNA reads TGCAGTGCTAGAGTAGCCCTTGGTGGTGCGCGGGACAGGGGTGCCGGGGAGCTGTTTTTT. Translated: CSARVALGGARDRGAGELFF.

This clonotype appeared many times. The chain employs TRBV6-2 or TRBV6-3 and TRBJ2-1, with a possible D match to TRBD1 (5 bases). The CDR3 extends over 11 amino acids. V was trimmed by 5 bases and J by 8 bases, leaving 7 bases between them. Looked up from germline, CDR1 is MNHEY and CDR2 is SVGEGT. The CDR3 bases are TGTGCCAGCAGTCCAGGGTATGAGCAGTTCTTC. This translates into CASSPGYEQFF.

This clonotype has more than one count but fewer than ten. The chain links TRBV20-1 to TRBJ1-1; D call uncertain. CDR1 is DFQATT, CDR2 SNEGSKA, per germline (reference sequence). The V gene lost 0 bases and the J gene lost 2 bases, with 7 bases spanning the gap. The CDR3 runs to 13 residues. CDR3 loop: CSAREITNTEAFF. The CDR3, as DNA: TGCAGTGCTAGAGAAATCACCAACACTGAAGCTTTCTTT.

In this sample, this clonotype turned up many times. This sequence joins TRBV7-2 and TRBJ2-7, with D possibly being TRBD1 or TRBD2 (5 bases each). The length of the CDR3 is 15 residues. CDR1 and CDR2 (germline): SGHTA, FQGNSA. V was pared by 5 bases and J by 4 bases, with 18 bases between. CDR3 sequence (DNA): TGTGCCAGCAGCAAGCAATTAGCGACAGCATACGAGCAGTACTTC. Translated, it gives CASSKQLATAYEQYF.